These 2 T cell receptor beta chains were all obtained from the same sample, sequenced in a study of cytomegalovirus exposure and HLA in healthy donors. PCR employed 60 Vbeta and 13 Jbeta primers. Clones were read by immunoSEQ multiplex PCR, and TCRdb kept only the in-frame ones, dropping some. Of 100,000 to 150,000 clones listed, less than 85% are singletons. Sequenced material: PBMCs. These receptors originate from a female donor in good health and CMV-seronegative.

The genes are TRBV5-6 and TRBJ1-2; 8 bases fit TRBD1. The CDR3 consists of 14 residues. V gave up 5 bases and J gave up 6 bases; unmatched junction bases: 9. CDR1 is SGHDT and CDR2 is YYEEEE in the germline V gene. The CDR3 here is CASRILAGGNGYTF. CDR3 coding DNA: TGTGCCAGCAGAATCCTCGCAGGGGGCAATGGCTACACCTTC. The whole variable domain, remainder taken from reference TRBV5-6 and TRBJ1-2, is DAGVTQSPTHLIKTRGQQVTLRCSPKSGHDTVSWYQQALGQGPQFIFQYYEEEERQRGNFPDRFSGHQFPNYSSELNVNALLLGDSALYLCASRILAGGNGYTFGSGTRLTVV.

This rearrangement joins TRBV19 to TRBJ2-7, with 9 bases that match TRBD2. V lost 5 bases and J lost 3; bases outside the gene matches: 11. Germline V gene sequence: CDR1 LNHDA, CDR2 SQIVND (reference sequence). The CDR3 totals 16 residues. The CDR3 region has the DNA TGTGCCAGTAGTGTGCGAGGAGCGGGGGGTTTCTACGAGCAGTACTTC. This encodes CASSVRGAGGFYEQYF.